Listed below are T cell receptor beta chains from one sample, sequenced in a study of cytomegalovirus exposure and HLA in healthy donors. Clones were sequenced by immunoSEQ multiplex PCR, and TCRdb holds only the in-frame ones, with some missing. The sample lists about 170,000 clones; 80% to 90% were seen once. Input material: PBMCs. The receptors were sampled from a male donor in good health and CMV-seronegative. Both conserved end residues are part of each CDR3. A D gene is named only where the DNA matches it firmly. Size is omitted from some rows. Given values are once, few, many or a class for expanded clones.

abundance	d_gene	v_gene	j_gene	CDR3nt	CDR3aa
few	NA	TRBV9	TRBJ2-7	TGTGCCAGCAGCGTAGCGGCGGAGAACTCCTACGAGCAGTACTTC	CASSVAAENSYEQYF
few	NA	TRBV6-1	TRBJ1-4	TGTGCCAGCAGTGAACTAGGGGCTGGTAGTGAAAAACTGTTTTTT	CASSELGAGSEKLFF
NA	TRBD1	TRBV28	TRBJ1-1	TGTGCCAGCATTTCAAGAGGGACAGGGGGCAGAGGCACTGAAGCTTTCTTT	CASISRGTGGRGTEAFF
few	TRBD1	TRBV5-1	TRBJ1-1	TGCGCCAGCAGCTATGCCGGGACAGTTATGAACACTGAAGCTTTCTTT	CASSYAGTVMNTEAFF
NA	TRBD1	TRBV7-2	TRBJ1-1	TGTGCCAGCAGCACTCGGACAGGGTTTGAAGCTTTCTTT	CASSTRTGFEAFF
NA	NA	TRBV9	TRBJ2-2	TGTGCCAGCAGCGTAGAGGGGGCGAACACCGGGGAGCTGTTTTTT	CASSVEGANTGELFF
NA	NA	TRBV5-1	TRBJ1-5	TGCGCCAGCAGCTTGTACGGCGGAGGTCAGCCCCAGCATTTT	CASSLYGGGQPQHF
NA	TRBD1	TRBV9	TRBJ2-7	TGTGCCAGCAGCGTGAGGACAGGTTCCTACGAGCAGTACTTC	CASSVRTGSYEQYF
NA	NA	TRBV5-6	TRBJ2-2	TGTGCCAGCAGCCCCCCACTCGGGAACACCGGGGAGCTGTTTTTT	CASSPPLGNTGELFF
NA	NA	TRBV9	TRBJ2-3	TGTGCCAGCAGCGTACTGGGCACCCCCCTAGATACGCAGTATTTT	CASSVLGTPLDTQYF
NA	NA	TRBV29-1	TRBJ2-3	TGCAGCGTTCCATCGGGGTTTAGCACAGATACGCAGTATTTT	CSVPSGFSTDTQYF
NA	TRBD2	TRBV4-3	TRBJ2-7	TGCGCCAGCAGCCAAGCATGGCCTAGCGGCTACGAGCAGTACTTC	CASSQAWPSGYEQYF
NA	TRBD1	TRBV27	TRBJ2-7	TGTGCCAGCAGTCTACTGTCGGGACAGAGCTTCTACGAGCAGTACTTC	CASSLLSGQSFYEQYF
NA	NA	TRBV7-9	TRBJ2-7	TGTGCCAGCAGCCCGGGGTCCTACGAGCAGTACTTC	CASSPGSYEQYF
NA	TRBD2	TRBV7-2	TRBJ2-3	TGTGCCAGCAGCTCCCGACTAGCGGGAGGCACAGATACGCAGTATTTT	CASSSRLAGGTDTQYF
NA	NA	TRBV29-1	TRBJ2-5	TGCAGCGTTGCTTCCACGCGCGGCCAAGAGACCCAGTACTTC	CSVASTRGQETQYF
NA	NA	TRBV6-5	TRBJ2-1	TGTGCCAGCAGTTTTCCCCGGGGGAATGAGCAGTTCTTC	CASSFPRGNEQFF
NA	NA	TRBV29-1	TRBJ1-1	TGCAGCGTTGGAGGCAGGGGGAACACTGAAGCTTTCTTT	CSVGGRGNTEAFF
NA	NA	TRBV7-9	TRBJ1-1	TGTGCCAGCAGCGAACGGGAATTCACTGAAGCTTTCTTT	CASSEREFTEAFF
few	NA	TRBV5-1	TRBJ2-3	TGCGCCAGCAGCTTGGGACTCCCGAGCACAGATACGCAGTATTTT	CASSLGLPSTDTQYF
NA	NA	TRBV6-6	TRBJ2-1	TGTGCCAGCAGTGACCGGTTACTAGTTAGTGAGCAGTTCTTC	CASSDRLLVSEQFF
NA	NA	TRBV5-6	TRBJ1-5	TGTGCCAGCAGCCGTAGACAGGATTATAGCAATCAGCCCCAGCATTTT	CASSRRQDYSNQPQHF
NA	NA	TRBV6-5	TRBJ2-3	TGTGCCAGCAGTTTAGGACACCCTAACACAGATACGCAGTATTTT	CASSLGHPNTDTQYF
NA	TRBD1	TRBV7-9	TRBJ2-7	TGTGCCAGCAGCCGGACAGGGATCGAGCAGTACTTC	CASSRTGIEQYF